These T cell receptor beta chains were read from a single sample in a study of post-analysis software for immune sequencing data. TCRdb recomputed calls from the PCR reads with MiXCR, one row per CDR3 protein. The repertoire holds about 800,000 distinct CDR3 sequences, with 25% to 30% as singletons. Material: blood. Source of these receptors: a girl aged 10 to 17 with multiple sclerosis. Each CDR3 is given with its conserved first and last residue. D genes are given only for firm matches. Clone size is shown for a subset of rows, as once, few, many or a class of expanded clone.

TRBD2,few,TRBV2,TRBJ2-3,TGTGCCAGCAGACCTACGGCTAGCGGGAGGGCTACAGATACGCAGTATTTT,CASRPTASGRATDTQYF
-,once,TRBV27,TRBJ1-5,TGTGCCAGCAGTTTATCCAGGACTAGCAATCAGCCCCAGCATTTT,CASSLSRTSNQPQHF
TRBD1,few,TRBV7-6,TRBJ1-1,TGTGCCAGCAGCCCTCGACAGGGAGTAGGAACTGAAGCTTTCTTT,CASSPRQGVGTEAFF
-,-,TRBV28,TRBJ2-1,TGTGCCGCACGCGGGCTAGACTACAATGAGCAGTTCTTC,CAARGLDYNEQFF
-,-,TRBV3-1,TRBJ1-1,TGTGCCAGCAGCCAAGTGCCGTACACTGAAGCTTTCTTT,CASSQVPYTEAFF
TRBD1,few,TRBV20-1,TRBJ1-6,TGCAGTGTACACTCACGAACGACAGGGCGGTACAATTCACCCCTCCACTTT,CSVHSRTTGRYNSPLHF
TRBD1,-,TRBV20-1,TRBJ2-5,TGCAGTGCTAGAGATGGTTCGGGACAGGGTCAAGAGACCCAGTACTTC,CSARDGSGQGQETQYF
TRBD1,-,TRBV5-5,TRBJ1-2,TGTGCCAGCAGCCGAAGCTTATTAACCGGGACAGGGGTCTTCCATGGCTACACCTTC,CASSRSLLTGTGVFHGYTF
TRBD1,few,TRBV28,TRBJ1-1,TGTGCCAGCAGGCCTCAGGGGGCCGGCACTGAAGCTTTCTTT,CASRPQGAGTEAFF
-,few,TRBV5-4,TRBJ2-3,TGTGCCAGCAGCTTGAGGATCTCGGCTAGCACAGATACGCAGTATTTT,CASSLRISASTDTQYF
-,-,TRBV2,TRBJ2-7,TGTGCCAGCAGAGACCCCCGGGACGAGCAGTACTTC,CASRDPRDEQYF
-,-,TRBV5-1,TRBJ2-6,TGCGCCAGCAGCCCGGTAAGGTCTACAGGGGCCAACGTCCTGACTTTC,CASSPVRSTGANVLTF
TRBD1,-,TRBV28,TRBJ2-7,TGTGCCAGCACCTACGGGACAGGGGAGGTCGAGCAGTACTTC,CASTYGTGEVEQYF
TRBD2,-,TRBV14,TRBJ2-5,TGTGCCAGCAGCCAAGACCTAGGGACTAGCAGACAAGAGACCCAGTACTTC,CASSQDLGTSRQETQYF
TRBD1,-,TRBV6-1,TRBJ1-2,TGTGCCAGCAGCCCAGGACAGGGTTTCTTGGGCTACACCTTC,CASSPGQGFLGYTF
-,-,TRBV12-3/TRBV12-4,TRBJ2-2,TGTGCCAGCAGTTTAGGCTTGTCCGGGGAGCTGTTTTTT,CASSLGLSGELFF
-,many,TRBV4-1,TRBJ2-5,TGCGCCAGCAGCCAAGACCAAAGGACCCAGTACTTC,CASSQDQRTQYF
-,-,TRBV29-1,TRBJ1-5,TGCAGCGCCCAGGGTCTCGACAATCAGCCCCAGCATTTT,CSAQGLDNQPQHF
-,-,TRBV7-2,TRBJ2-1,TGTGCCAGCAGCTTAATGCCATCGGTCTACAATGAGCAGTTCTTC,CASSLMPSVYNEQFF
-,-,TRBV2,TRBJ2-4,TGTGCCAGCACGGACCTAGCCAAAAACATTCAGTACTTC,CASTDLAKNIQYF
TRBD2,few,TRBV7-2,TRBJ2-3,TGTGCCAGCAGCCCCCCGGGGGGGAGGGCAGATACGCAGTATTTT,CASSPPGGRADTQYF
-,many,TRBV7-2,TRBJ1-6,TGTGCCAGCAGCTCCCTAGCCAATTCACCCCTCCACTTT,CASSSLANSPLHF
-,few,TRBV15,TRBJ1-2,TGTGCCACCAGCAGCGACGGCTATGGCTACACCTTC,CATSSDGYGYTF
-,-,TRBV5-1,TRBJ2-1,TGCGCCAGCAGCTTGGGGAGGGTTGGATACAATGAGCAGTTCTTC,CASSLGRVGYNEQFF
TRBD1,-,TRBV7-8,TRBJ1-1,TGTGCCAGCAGCTACCGCATCCCGGGACAGGTCATGAACACTGAAGCTTTCTTT,CASSYRIPGQVMNTEAFF
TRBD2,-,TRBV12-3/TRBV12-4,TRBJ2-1,TGTGCCAGCACCCGAACCGGGACTAGTAGTGAGCAGTTCTTC,CASTRTGTSSEQFF
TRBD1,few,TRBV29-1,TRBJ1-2,TGCAGCGCACGGACAGGGGGCTGGATTCTTGATGGCTACACCTTC,CSARTGGWILDGYTF
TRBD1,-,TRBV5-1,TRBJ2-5,TGCGCCAGCAGCACAGGGACAGATCCGGGAGAGACCCAGTACTTC,CASSTGTDPGETQYF
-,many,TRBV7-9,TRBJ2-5,TGTGCCAGCAGTCAACATGTACAAGAGACCCAGTACTTC,CASSQHVQETQYF
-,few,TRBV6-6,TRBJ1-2,TGTGCCAGCAGTTACGCAGGGAACTATGGCTACACCTTC,CASSYAGNYGYTF
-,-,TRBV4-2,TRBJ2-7,TGTGCCAGCAGCCAAGATCACGGGTCCGAGCAGTACTTC,CASSQDHGSEQYF
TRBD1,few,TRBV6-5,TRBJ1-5,TGTGCCAGCAGTTACAGGGCAGGGGGCCAGCCCCAGCATTTT,CASSYRAGGQPQHF